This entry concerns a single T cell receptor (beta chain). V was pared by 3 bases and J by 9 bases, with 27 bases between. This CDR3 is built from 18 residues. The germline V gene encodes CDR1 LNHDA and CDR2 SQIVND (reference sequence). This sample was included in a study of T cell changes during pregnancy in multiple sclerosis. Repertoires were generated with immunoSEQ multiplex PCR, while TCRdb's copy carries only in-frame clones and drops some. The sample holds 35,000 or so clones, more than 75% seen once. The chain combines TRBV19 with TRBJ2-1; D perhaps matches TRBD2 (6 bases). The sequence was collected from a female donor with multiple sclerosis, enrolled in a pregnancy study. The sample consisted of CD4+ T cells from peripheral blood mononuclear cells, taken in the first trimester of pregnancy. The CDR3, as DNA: TGTGCCAGTAGTATCCTCAAAAGAACCGACTCCCGGGGGAGTGAGCAGTTCTTC. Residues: CASSILKRTDSRGSEQFF.